What follows are 22 T cell receptor beta chains derived from one specimen sequenced in a study of blood T cells in healthy people across ages. Through a sample-barcoded 5' primer and a J-beta primer mix, a second PCR was run for roughly 7 to 12 cycles. Using its own MiXCR run on the 5' RACE reads, TCRdb lists one record per CDR3 protein. The sample includes roughly 1,800,000 distinct CDR3 sequences, just under 50% of them seen just once. Sequenced: blood. These receptors all come from a woman aged 40 to 50 in good health.

J is TRBJ1-2 and V is TRBV13; 12 bases fit TRBD1. The germline V gene has CDR1 PRHDT and CDR2 FYEKMQ (reference sequence). The CDR3 has 16 amino acids. The J segment lost 4 bases and the V segment lost 7 bases, leaving 10 bases of the junction unmatched. CDR3 residues: CASTHLGTGGSYGYTF. DNA of the CDR3: TGTGCCAGCACCCATTTAGGGACAGGGGGCTCCTATGGCTACACCTTC.

This chain connects TRBV12-3 or TRBV12-4 to TRBJ2-7; D gene ambiguous. The germline V and J ends were trimmed by 2 bases and 7 bases, with 12 bases remaining between them. There are 13 residues in the CDR3. This chain's CDR3 is CASSLFGSTEQYF. The CDR3 DNA reads as TGTGCCAGCAGTTTATTCGGCTCTACGGAGCAGTACTTC.

The gene calls are TRBV6-1 and TRBJ2-3; D call uncertain. CDR1 MNHNS and CDR2 SASEGT come from the germline V gene. The CDR3 length is 12 residues. The V gene lost 6 bases and the J gene lost 6 bases, with 10 bases spanning the gap. As DNA, the CDR3 is TGTGCCAGCAGGTTAGATTGGGATACGCAGTATTTT. Protein: CASRLDWDTQYF.

The chain combines TRBV5-5 with TRBJ2-7; D unclear. The CDR3 is 14 residues long. Per germline, CDR1 SGHKS and CDR2 YYEKEE (reference sequence). Trimming cost V 4 bases and J 7 bases, with 18 bases left between them. The CDR3 sequence: CASSLRGGSGEQYF. The CDR3 DNA reads as TGTGCCAGCAGCCTCAGAGGTGGGTCCGGGGAGCAGTACTTC.

This clonotype was counted a single time. The chain couples TRBV5-1 to TRBJ2-1; no reliable D call. CDR3 size: 15 residues. From germline, CDR1 is SGHRS and CDR2 YFSETQ. Trimming pared 4 bases from V and 0 bases from J, leaving 11 bases between. In nucleotides, the CDR3 is TGCGCCAGCAGCGCCGGACCAAGCTCCTACAATGAGCAGTTCTTC. Residues: CASSAGPSSYNEQFF.

In its sample, this clonotype was seen a few times. The V and J genes are TRBV14 and TRBJ2-5; unclear D gene. The CDR3 is 14 residues long. CDR1 and CDR2 from the germline V gene are SGHDN and FVKESK. The ends were cut back, 4 bases at V and 2 bases at J, with 11 bases in the middle. The CDR3 loop is CASSRHLSQETQYF. The CDR3, as DNA: TGTGCCAGCAGCCGACACCTTTCTCAAGAGACCCAGTACTTC.

This clonotype turned up a few times. V is TRBV27 and J is TRBJ1-6; D gene uncertain. The germline V gene has CDR1 MNHEY and CDR2 SMNVEV (reference sequence). This CDR3 spans 12 amino acids. V was trimmed by 1 base and J by 8 bases, leaving 3 bases between them. The CDR3 here is CASSLWDSPLHF. CDR3 bases: TGTGCCAGCAGTTTATGGGATTCACCCCTCCACTTT.

The chain carries TRBV27 and TRBJ2-7; 7 positions agree with TRBD1. The germline CDR1 and CDR2 sequences are MNHEY and SMNVEV (reference sequence). The ends lost 4 bases at V and 4 bases at J; junction bases unmatched: 10. CDR3 length: 15 amino acids. CDR3 region: CASSSHRDSFYEQYF. In DNA, the CDR3 is TGTGCCAGCAGTTCCCACCGGGACAGCTTTTACGAGCAGTACTTC.

The V gene is TRBV6-2 or TRBV6-3, the J gene TRBJ2-5; possible D gene TRBD1, 6 bases. V lost 7 bases and J 11 bases, leaving 17 bases between the germline ends. The CDR3 is 12 amino acids. Germline V gene data show CDR1 as MNHEY and CDR2 as SVGEGT. The CDR3 here is CASTFRDNEQYF. In DNA, the CDR3 is TGTGCCAGCACCTTCCGGGACAATGAGCAGTACTTC.

A single count supports this clonotype. V is TRBV20-1 and J is TRBJ2-5; unclear D gene. The J call is doubtful: the DNA matches TRBJ2-7 better. The length of the CDR3 is 14 residues. Germline lookup yields CDR1 DFQATT and CDR2 SNEGSKA (reference sequence). DNA of the CDR3: TGCAGTGCTAGATCCCTCATGGGTGTCGGCGAGCAGTACTTC. The encoded protein is CSARSLMGVGEQYF.

The V and J genes are TRBV28 and TRBJ1-5, with 7 bases aligning to TRBD1. After removal of 6 bases from V and 11 bases from J, the junction contained 16 bases not matched to a gene. The V gene's germline CDR1 is MDHEN and CDR2 SYDVKM. This CDR3 contains 15 residues. CDR3 sequence (DNA): TGTGCCAGCAGCCCTGGGACAGCCCCCGAATCAGCCCAGCATTTT. Translated, it gives CASSPGTAPESAQHF.

The chain carries TRBV7-2 and TRBJ2-7; the D gene is possibly TRBD1 (6 bases). The J call may be incorrect, as the DNA end agrees better with TRBJ2-5. The length of the CDR3 is 14 residues. CDR1 is SGHTA and CDR2 is FQGNSA in the germline V gene. The CDR3 reads CASSLEQGGKTQYF. CDR3 sequence (DNA): TGTGCCAGCAGCTTAGAACAGGGCGGAAAGACCCAGTACTTC.

This clonotype was recorded only once. V usage is TRBV28 and J usage is TRBJ2-5; 7 nucleotides line up with TRBD2. Germline loops: CDR1 MDHEN, CDR2 SYDVKM. The CDR3 runs 15 residues. With 4 bases clipped from V and 4 bases from J, the junction kept 9 bases outside the gene matches. The CDR3 bases are TGTGCCAGCAGTTCCCTCGTGGCGGGGGTAGAGACCCAGTACTTC. Translated, it gives CASSSLVAGVETQYF. Full variable domain (missing parts from reference TRBV28 and TRBJ2-5): DVKVTQSSRYLVKRTGEKVFLECVQDMDHENMFWYRQDPGLGLRLIYFSYDVKMKEKGDIPEGYSVSREKKERFSLILESASTNQTSMYLCASSSLVAGVETQYFGPGTRLLVL.

The genes are TRBV6-6 and TRBJ1-4, with a weak D call TRBD1 (6 bases). The V gene's germline CDR1 is MNHNY and CDR2 SVGAGI (reference sequence). CDR3 length: 17 amino acids. V lost 4 bases to trimming and J lost 5 bases, with 20 bases between them. The CDR3 sequence: CASSSPPGEEVNEKLFF. The CDR3 DNA reads TGTGCCAGCAGTTCCCCCCCAGGGGAGGAAGTGAATGAAAAACTGTTTTTT.

There are a few counts of this clonotype. V and J are TRBV5-6 and TRBJ1-5; a weak D match, TRBD1 (6 bases). The CDR3 runs 14 residues. The V gene lost 5 bases and the J gene lost 6 bases, with 15 bases spanning the gap. The germline V gene has CDR1 SGHDT and CDR2 YYEEEE. This CDR3 reads CASRAWGRGQPQHF. The CDR3 coding sequence is TGTGCCAGCAGAGCGTGGGGGCGCGGTCAGCCCCAGCATTTT.

The rearrangement uses TRBV4-3 and TRBJ2-3; D might be TRBD2 (6 bases). CDR3 length: 15 amino acids. V was pared by 1 base and J by 4 bases, with 12 bases between. The V gene's germline CDR1 is LGHNA and CDR2 YSLEER. Here the CDR3 reads CASSQGLVTADTQYF. The CDR3 nucleotides read TGCGCCAGCAGCCAAGGACTAGTCACCGCAGATACGCAGTATTTT.

This clonotype occurred a few times. The CDR3 is CASSPGLGQGPSVGEKLFF. CDR3 DNA sequence: TGTGCCAGCAGCCCGGGGTTGGGACAGGGTCCCTCGGTTGGAGAAAAACTGTTTTTT. The rearrangement links TRBV7-2 to TRBJ1-4; 9 nucleotides agree with TRBD1. Germline lookup yields CDR1 SGHTA and CDR2 FQGNSA. The trim removed 5 bases at V and 8 bases at J, leaving 21 bases unmatched. CDR3 length: 19 residues.

This chain uses TRBV14 with TRBJ2-1; D not resolved. The V gene lost 4 bases and the J gene lost 9 bases, with 13 bases spanning the gap. CDR1 is SGHDN and CDR2 is FVKESK in the germline V gene. This CDR3 spans 13 amino acids. CDR3 loop: CASSPERVGEQFF. The CDR3 coding sequence is TGTGCCAGCAGCCCCGAACGAGTCGGTGAGCAGTTCTTC.

This sequence joins TRBV5-6 and TRBJ2-1; TRBD2 agrees at 8 bases. After removal of 3 bases from V and 4 bases from J, the junction contained 3 bases not matched to a gene. Per the germline V gene, CDR1 is SGHDT and CDR2 is YYEEEE. The CDR3 covers 14 residues. The CDR3 spells CASSSLAAYNEQFF. The CDR3 DNA is TGTGCCAGCAGCTCACTAGCGGCGTACAATGAGCAGTTCTTC.

The J gene is TRBJ1-2, the V gene TRBV11-2; no clear D. V gave up 1 base and J gave up 7 bases, with 25 bases separating them. Germline assignment: CDR1 SGHAT and CDR2 FQNNGV. CDR3 length: 18 amino acids. The chain's CDR3 is CASSLGIWTGQSDGGYTF. DNA of the CDR3: TGTGCCAGCAGCTTAGGGATTTGGACGGGTCAGAGTGATGGTGGCTACACCTTC.

The chain has TRBV6-5 and TRBJ2-2, with unresolved D. CDR1 is MNHEY and CDR2 is SVGAGI in the germline V gene. Trimming left V 2 bases short and J 3 bases short, with 7 bases between. The CDR3 loop spans 14 amino acids. CDR3: CASSYGTDTGELFF. CDR3 coding DNA: TGTGCCAGCAGTTACGGCACGGACACCGGGGAGCTGTTTTTT.

The J gene is TRBJ2-3, the V gene TRBV4-1; 10 nucleotides align to TRBD2. The CDR3 is made up of 20 amino acids. In germline, CDR1 is MGHRA, CDR2 YSYEKL. V lost 0 bases and J lost 1; bases outside the gene matches: 13. The chain's CDR3 is CASSQEWLAGGPVGTDTQYF. The DNA of the CDR3 is TGCGCCAGCAGCCAAGAGTGGTTAGCGGGGGGACCAGTCGGCACAGATACGCAGTATTTT.